What follows are 27 T cell receptor beta chains derived from one specimen sequenced in a study of T cell responses to AZD1222 COVID-19 vaccine. TCRdb's copy holds only in-frame clones and misses some; the assay was immunoSEQ multiplex PCR. Among over 85,000 clones listed, approximately 91% were seen once. The source material was peripheral blood, sampled 28 days after the second AZD1222 dose. These receptors were obtained from an adult who received the AZD1222 COVID-19 vaccine.

The V call is TRBV3-1 (or the pseudogene TRBV3-2), the J call TRBJ2-5, with 11 bases fitting TRBD2. This CDR3 has 16 residues. Germline CDR1 and CDR2: LGHDT and YNNKEL (reference sequence). V was clipped by 0 bases and J by 5 bases; unmatched bases: 5. Here the CDR3 DNA reads TGTGCCAGCAGCCAAGAACTAGCGGGAGTTATGGAGACCCAGTACTTC. It specifies CASSQELAGVMETQYF.

This clone was seen a single time. V and J are TRBV7-2 and TRBJ2-1, with 13 bases fitting TRBD2. V lost 5 bases to trimming and J lost 7 bases; unmatched junction nucleotides: 8. The CDR3 extends over 16 amino acids. Germline CDR1 SGHTA, CDR2 FQGNSA. CDR3 nucleotides: TGTGCCAGCAGCCCCTCCGGGACTAGCGGGAAGAATGAGCAGTTCTTC. This codes for CASSPSGTSGKNEQFF.

The V call is TRBV10-1, the J call TRBJ2-3; possible D gene TRBD1, 6 bases. The CDR3 consists of 13 residues. From germline, CDR1 is WNHNN and CDR2 SYGVQD (reference sequence). V shed 3 bases and J shed 7 bases, with 11 bases lying between them. The CDR3 reads CASSEGGKNTQYF. The CDR3 nucleotides read TGCGCCAGCAGTGAAGGGGGAAAGAATACGCAGTATTTT.

The genes are TRBV29-1 and TRBJ2-5, with TRBD2 matching over 7 bases. This CDR3 is built from 16 residues. Germline trimming cut 5 bases from V and 5 bases from J; bases unmatched to any gene: 17. Germline V gene data show CDR1 as SQVTM and CDR2 as ANQGSEA. CDR3 DNA: TGCAGCGTTATCTTGGGGGGAGGGGCCGGCAGGGAGACCCAGTACTTC. Protein product: CSVILGGGAGRETQYF.

The chain uses TRBV5-5 and TRBJ1-2; D uncertain. CDR3 size: 10 residues. Trimming stripped 7 bases from V and 3 bases from J, with 4 bases between. Germline V gives CDR1 SGHKS, CDR2 YYEKEE (reference sequence). In DNA form, the CDR3 reads TGTGCCAGCGGAGACTATGGCTACACCTTC. Amino acid sequence: CASGDYGYTF.

This sequence joins TRBV10-3 and TRBJ1-5; 11 nucleotides match TRBD1. The CDR3 length is 15 residues. The V and J ends lost 0 bases and 7 bases, in that order; junction bases with no gene match: 2. CDR1 and CDR2 (germline): ENHRY, SYGVKD. CDR3 loop: CAISESGDRGQPQHF. The CDR3 DNA reads TGTGCCATCAGTGAGTCAGGGGACAGGGGGCAGCCCCAGCATTTT.

The J gene is TRBJ1-6, the V gene TRBV30; tentative D call: TRBD1 (6 bases). The V and J ends lost 0 bases and 12 bases respectively, with 15 bases between them. The CDR3 extends over 14 amino acids. The germline V gene encodes CDR1 GTSNPN and CDR2 SVGIG (reference sequence). The CDR3 loop is CAWSVRVTRGPLHF. The CDR3 coding sequence is TGTGCCTGGAGTGTACGTGTCACCAGGGGACCCCTCCACTTT.

The rearrangement links TRBV23-1 to TRBJ1-3; 9 nucleotides line up with TRBD1. TRBV23-1 is placed among ORFs of uncertain function. CDR3 length: 16 amino acids. After removal of 3 bases from V and 4 bases from J, the junction contained 7 bases not matched to a gene. The CDR3 DNA sequence: TGCGCCAGCAGTCACCCGCCGGGACAGGGAGGAAACACCATATATTTT. As protein: CASSHPPGQGGNTIYF.

V usage is TRBV10-2 and J usage is TRBJ2-3; D is unclear. Per germline, CDR1 WSHSY and CDR2 SAAADI. The CDR3 is 13 amino acids. V shed 3 bases and J shed 3 bases, with 7 bases lying between them. The CDR3 here is CASSEAKTDTQYF. In DNA, the CDR3 is TGCGCCAGCAGTGAAGCCAAGACAGATACGCAGTATTTT.

The rearrangement joins TRBV3-1 (or the pseudogene TRBV3-2) to TRBJ2-7, with 12 bases fitting TRBD2. V lost 1 base to trimming and J lost 2 bases; unmatched junction nucleotides: 3. This CDR3 spans 16 amino acids. Germline assignment: CDR1 LGHDT and CDR2 YNNKEL (reference sequence). The CDR3, as DNA: TGTGCCAGCAGCCAAGCCCTAGCGGGAGGGCCCTACGAGCAGTACTTC. This sequence encodes CASSQALAGGPYEQYF.

DNA of the CDR3: TGTGCCAGTAGTTCAGGAGCAGGGGGGAACACTGAAGCTTTCTTT. This gives the protein CASSSGAGGNTEAFF. The rearrangement uses TRBV19 and TRBJ1-1; TRBD1 agrees at 7 bases. There are 15 residues in the CDR3. CDR1 and CDR2 (germline): LNHDA, SQIVND (reference sequence). The V gene end was trimmed by 5 bases and the J gene end by 1 base; junction bases not matched to a gene: 7.

This clone showed up just once. This chain connects TRBV2 to TRBJ1-5; 12 bases map to TRBD1. Germline loops: CDR1 SNHLY, CDR2 FYNNEI. The length of the CDR3 is 14 residues. Losses at the gene ends were 6 bases for V and 7 bases for J; bases not matched to a gene: 4. The CDR3 region is CASRGDRGQQPQHF. The CDR3 coding sequence is TGTGCCAGCAGGGGGGACAGGGGGCAACAGCCCCAGCATTTT.

The chain recombines TRBV19 with TRBJ2-7; no clear D gene. Germline V gene data show CDR1 as LNHDA and CDR2 as SQIVND (reference sequence). V lost 0 bases, J lost 0 bases, and 12 bases lay in between. The CDR3 sequence is 16 residues long. The CDR3 protein is CASSIDSRRHSYEQYF. The CDR3, as DNA: TGTGCCAGTAGTATAGATTCTAGGCGGCACTCCTACGAGCAGTACTTC. Full variable domain (remainder filled in from reference TRBV19 and TRBJ2-7): DGGITQSPKYLFRKEGQNVTLSCEQNLNHDAMYWYRQDPGQGLRLIYYSQIVNDFQKGDIAEGYSVSREKKESFPLTVTSAQKNPTAFYLCASSIDSRRHSYEQYFGPGTRLTVT.

V is TRBV24-1 and J is TRBJ2-1; no clear D. Per germline, CDR1 KGHDR and CDR2 SFDVKD. The CDR3 is made up of 11 amino acids. The V end was cut by 9 bases, the J end by 4 bases, with 6 bases between. CDR3 region: CATPGYNEQFF. CDR3 DNA sequence: TGTGCCACCCCCGGGTACAATGAGCAGTTCTTC.

This clone has just one count. This chain links TRBV7-8 with TRBJ1-5, with a possible D match to TRBD1 (6 bases). The CDR3 contains 16 residues. V dropped 6 bases and J dropped 7 bases, with 22 bases sitting between them. Germline lookup yields CDR1 SGHVS and CDR2 FQNEAQ. CDR3 loop: CASSSRPAGADQPQHF. The DNA for the CDR3 is TGTGCCAGCAGTTCCCGGCCGGCGGGGGCAGACCAGCCCCAGCATTTT. Variable domain in full (rest from reference TRBV7-8 and TRBJ1-5): GAGVSQSPRYKVAKRGQDVALRCDPISGHVSLFWYQQALGQGPEFLTYFQNEAQLDKSGLPSDRFFAERPEGSVSTLKIQRTQQEDSAVYLCASSSRPAGADQPQHFGDGTRLSIL.

This clone came up once. The V call is TRBV9, the J call TRBJ2-7, with D tentatively TRBD2 (6 bases). Germline V CDR1 and CDR2: SGDLS, YYNGEE. This CDR3 comprises 15 residues. Trimming stripped 0 bases from V and 6 bases from J, with 16 bases between. CDR3 in DNA: TGTGCCAGCAGCGTAGGCCTGGCTTTGGAGGGCGAGCAGTACTTC. The encoded protein is CASSVGLALEGEQYF.

The genes are TRBV19 and TRBJ2-3; D is tentatively TRBD1 or TRBD2 (5 bases each). The germline gives CDR1 LNHDA, CDR2 SQIVND (reference sequence). The CDR3 covers 15 residues. Trimming took off 1 base at V and 5 bases at J, with 13 bases between the two ends. The CDR3: CASSIGGPVGDTQYF. The CDR3 nucleotides read TGTGCCAGTAGTATAGGGGGACCCGTCGGAGATACGCAGTATTTT.

Only a few counts were recorded for this clone. V gene TRBV6-4 combines with J gene TRBJ2-2, with 7 bases aligning to TRBD1. After removal of 6 bases from V and 2 bases from J, the junction contained 3 bases not matched to a gene. Germline lookup yields CDR1 MRHNA and CDR2 SNTAGT. This CDR3 is 14 amino acids long. CDR3 in DNA: TGTGCCAGCAGCAGGGGGATAAACACCGGGGAGCTGTTTTTT. As protein: CASSRGINTGELFF.

The table lists this clone with a count of one. CDR3 in amino acids: CAWSWRGTVNQPQHF. The CDR3 bases are TGTGCCTGGAGCTGGAGGGGGACGGTCAATCAGCCCCAGCATTTT. This chain connects TRBV30 to TRBJ1-5; possibly TRBD1 for D (6 bases). Germline V gene data show CDR1 as GTSNPN and CDR2 as SVGIG (reference sequence). V was cut by 3 bases and J by 3 bases, with 15 bases left in between. The CDR3 runs 15 residues.

The chain employs TRBV7-2 and TRBJ2-5; 7 bases agree with TRBD2. Looked up from germline, CDR1 is SGHTA and CDR2 is FQGNSA. The junction had 5 bases not matched to a gene; V was cut back by 1 base and J by 3 bases. The CDR3 is 15 residues long. The DNA of the CDR3 is TGTGCCAGCAGCTTAGTGCGGGGGTGGGAAGAGACCCAGTACTTC. It codes for CASSLVRGWEETQYF. The full variable domain, completed using reference TRBV7-2 and TRBJ2-5, is GAGVSQSPSNKVTEKGKDVELRCDPISGHTALYWYRQSLGQGLEFLIYFQGNSAPDKSGLPSDRFSAERTGGSVSTLTIQRTQQEDSAVYLCASSLVRGWEETQYFGPGTRLLVL.

The chain carries TRBV7-2 and TRBJ2-7, with 9 bases fitting TRBD1. After removal of 3 bases from V and 7 bases from J, the junction contained 4 bases not matched to a gene. The CDR3 sequence is 13 residues long. Germline loops: CDR1 SGHTA, CDR2 FQGNSA. The CDR3 reads CASSLGTGLEQYF. The CDR3 nucleotides read TGTGCCAGCAGCTTGGGGACAGGGCTAGAGCAGTACTTC.

V and J are TRBV7-3 and TRBJ1-2, with D possibly TRBD1 on 5 matching bases. Germline V CDR1 and CDR2: SGHTA, FQGTGA. Trimming took 5 bases from V and 0 from J, leaving 13 bases between them. This CDR3 is built from 15 residues. Here the CDR3 reads CASSPREGTNYGYTF. CDR3 sequence (DNA): TGTGCCAGCAGCCCACGTGAGGGGACTAACTATGGCTACACCTTC.

The rearrangement uses TRBV7-9 and TRBJ2-3; D is perhaps TRBD2 (6 bases). The V end lost 1 base, the J end lost 2 bases, and 13 bases lay between the germline ends. The germline V gene encodes CDR1 SEHNR and CDR2 FQNEAQ (reference sequence). The CDR3 runs 16 residues. The CDR3 loop is CASSLELASVTDTQYF. In DNA form, the CDR3 reads TGTGCCAGCAGCTTAGAGTTGGCTAGCGTCACAGATACGCAGTATTTT.

The chain employs TRBV10-1 and TRBJ1-1; the D gene is possibly TRBD1 (6 bases). Trimming stripped 7 bases from V and 11 bases from J, with 17 bases between. Per the germline V gene, CDR1 is WNHNN and CDR2 is SYGVQD (reference sequence). The CDR3 contains 12 residues. CDR3 sequence (DNA): TGCGCCAGCACGGCGGACAGCCGGGGCGCTTTCTTT. Its protein is CASTADSRGAFF.

The V call is TRBV6-5, the J call TRBJ2-7, with 8 bases aligning to TRBD1. V gave up 6 bases and J gave up 4 bases; unmatched junction bases: 11. The CDR3 runs 15 residues. Germline assignment: CDR1 MNHEY and CDR2 SVGAGI. CDR3 bases: TGTGCCAGCAGCCCCGGACAGGGTGTGAGATACGAGCAGTACTTC. It codes for CASSPGQGVRYEQYF.

The chain has TRBV11-2 and TRBJ2-7; no clear D gene. V was clipped by 2 bases and J by 4 bases, with 6 bases between them. The CDR3 extends over 12 amino acids. The germline V gene has CDR1 SGHAT and CDR2 FQNNGV. CDR3 residues: CASSLQHYEQYF. The CDR3 bases are TGTGCCAGCAGCTTACAACATTACGAGCAGTACTTC.

V is TRBV28 and J is TRBJ1-5; 7 nucleotides line up with TRBD1. The trim removed 2 bases at V and 6 bases at J, leaving 10 bases unmatched. Germline V CDR1 and CDR2: MDHEN, SYDVKM. The CDR3 sequence is 16 residues long. In DNA form, the CDR3 reads TGTGCCAGCAGTTTAGCAGGGGGGCGGATCTCTCAGCCCCAGCATTTT. The encoded protein is CASSLAGGRISQPQHF. The whole variable domain, remainder taken from reference TRBV28 and TRBJ1-5, is DVKVTQSSRYLVKRTGEKVFLECVQDMDHENMFWYRQDPGLGLRLIYFSYDVKMKEKGDIPEGYSVSREKKERFSLILESASTNQTSMYLCASSLAGGRISQPQHFGDGTRLSIL.